This T cell receptor beta chain was identified in a study of T-cell memory formation after mild COVID-19. Study as a whole: Clustering of TCRs was largely donor specific.

As regards this clonotype: Its antigen is undetermined.

With constant-segment primers, 5'RACE yielded cDNA libraries of TCR alpha and TCR beta that carried sample barcodes and UMIs. TCRdb processed the 5' RACE reads anew with MiXCR; each CDR3 protein has one entry. The repertoire has under 200,000 distinct CDR3 sequences, around a third of them found once; the top ten carry about 11%. Trimming pared 6 bases from V and 9 bases from J, leaving 12 bases between. The CDR3 loop spans 12 amino acids. Germline CDR1 MNHEY, CDR2 SVGAGI. The study's findings and limits: Day 37-peaking second-wave clones had unconfirmed SARS-CoV-2 specificity. CD8+ contracting clones occupied EMRA, while CD4+ ones occupied mainly CM and EM.

The chain uses TRBV6-5 and TRBJ2-1; perhaps TRBD2 as D (6 bases). Material: PBMCs or a T cell subset sorted from them (not recorded which). The clonotype originates from an adult woman who had mild COVID-19 (a few samples of this study predate the infection). Cell type and time point are not known. CDR3 bases: TGTGCCAGCAGCCCTGACGGGGGTGAGCAGTTCTTC. Protein product: CASSPDGGEQFF.